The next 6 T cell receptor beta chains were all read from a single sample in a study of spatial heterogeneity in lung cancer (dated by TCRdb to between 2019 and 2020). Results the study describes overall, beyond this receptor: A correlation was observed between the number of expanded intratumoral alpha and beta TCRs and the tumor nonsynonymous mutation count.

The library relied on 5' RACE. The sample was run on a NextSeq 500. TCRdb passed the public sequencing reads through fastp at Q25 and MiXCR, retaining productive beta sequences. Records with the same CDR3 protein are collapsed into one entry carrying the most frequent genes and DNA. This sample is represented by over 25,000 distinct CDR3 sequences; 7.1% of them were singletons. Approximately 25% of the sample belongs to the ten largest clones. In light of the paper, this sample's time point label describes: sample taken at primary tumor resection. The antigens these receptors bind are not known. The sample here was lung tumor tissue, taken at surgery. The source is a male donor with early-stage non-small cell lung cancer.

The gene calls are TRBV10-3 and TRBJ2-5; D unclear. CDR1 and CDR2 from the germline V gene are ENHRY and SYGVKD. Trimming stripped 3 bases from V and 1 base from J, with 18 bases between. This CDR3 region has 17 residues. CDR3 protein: CAISDLRQVDFQETQYF. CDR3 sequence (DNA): TGTGCCATCAGTGACTTGAGGCAGGTAGACTTCCAAGAGACCCAGTACTTC.

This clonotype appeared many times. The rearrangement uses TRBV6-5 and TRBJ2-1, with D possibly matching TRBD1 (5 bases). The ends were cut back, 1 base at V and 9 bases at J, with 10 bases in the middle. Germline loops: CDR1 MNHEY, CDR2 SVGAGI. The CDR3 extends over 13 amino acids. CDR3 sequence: CASSYFQGAEQFF. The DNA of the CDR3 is TGTGCCAGCAGTTACTTTCAGGGTGCTGAGCAGTTCTTC.

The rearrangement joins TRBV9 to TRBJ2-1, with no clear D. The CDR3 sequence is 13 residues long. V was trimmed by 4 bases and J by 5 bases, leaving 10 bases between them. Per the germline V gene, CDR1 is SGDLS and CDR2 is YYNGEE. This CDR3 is CASSSRTNNEQFF. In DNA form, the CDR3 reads TGTGCCAGCAGCTCCAGAACCAACAATGAGCAGTTCTTC.

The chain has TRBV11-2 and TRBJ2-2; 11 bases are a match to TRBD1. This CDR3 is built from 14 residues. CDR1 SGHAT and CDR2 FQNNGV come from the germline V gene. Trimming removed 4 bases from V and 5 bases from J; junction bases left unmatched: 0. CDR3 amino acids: CASSWDRGTGELFF. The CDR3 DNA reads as TGTGCCAGCAGCTGGGACAGGGGGACCGGGGAGCTGTTTTTT. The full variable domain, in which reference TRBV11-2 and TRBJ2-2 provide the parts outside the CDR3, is EAGVAQSPRYKIIEKRQSVAFWCNPISGHATLYWYQQILGQGPKLLIQFQNNGVVDDSQLPKDRFSAERLKGVDSTLKIQPAKLEDSAVYLCASSWDRGTGELFFGEGSRLTVL.

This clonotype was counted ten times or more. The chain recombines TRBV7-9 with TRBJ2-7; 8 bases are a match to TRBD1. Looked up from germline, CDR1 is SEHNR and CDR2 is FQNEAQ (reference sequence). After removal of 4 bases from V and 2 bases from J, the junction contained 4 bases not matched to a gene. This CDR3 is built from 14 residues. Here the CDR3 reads CASSSGTGTYEQYF. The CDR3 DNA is TGTGCCAGCAGCTCCGGGACAGGAACCTACGAGCAGTACTTC. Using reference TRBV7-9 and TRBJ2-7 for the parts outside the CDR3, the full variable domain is DTGVSQNPRHKITKRGQNVTFRCDPISEHNRLYWYRQTLGQGPEFLTYFQNEAQLEKSRLLSDRFSAERPKGSFSTLEIQRTEQGDSAMYLCASSSGTGTYEQYFGPGTRLTVT.

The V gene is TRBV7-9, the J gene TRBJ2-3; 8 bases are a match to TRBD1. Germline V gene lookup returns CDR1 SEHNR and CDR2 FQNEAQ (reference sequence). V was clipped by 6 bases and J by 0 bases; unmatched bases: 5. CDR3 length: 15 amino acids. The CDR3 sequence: CASSRDRTSTDTQYF. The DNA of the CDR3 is TGTGCCAGCAGTCGGGACAGGACTAGCACAGATACGCAGTATTTT.